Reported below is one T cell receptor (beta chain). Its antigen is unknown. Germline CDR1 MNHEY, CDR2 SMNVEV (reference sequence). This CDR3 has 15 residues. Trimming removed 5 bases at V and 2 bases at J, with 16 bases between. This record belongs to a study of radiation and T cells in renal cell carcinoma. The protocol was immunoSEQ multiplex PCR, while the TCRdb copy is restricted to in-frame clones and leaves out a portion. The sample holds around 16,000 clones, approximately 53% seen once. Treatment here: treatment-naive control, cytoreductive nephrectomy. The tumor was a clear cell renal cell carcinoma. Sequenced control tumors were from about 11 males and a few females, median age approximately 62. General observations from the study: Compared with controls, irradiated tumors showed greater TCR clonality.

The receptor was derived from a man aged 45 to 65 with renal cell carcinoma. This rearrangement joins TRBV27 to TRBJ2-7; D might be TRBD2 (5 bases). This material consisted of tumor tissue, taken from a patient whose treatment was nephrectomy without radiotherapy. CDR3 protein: CASSAYSGSTYEQYF. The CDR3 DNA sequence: TGTGCCAGCAGTGCCTATTCGGGGTCTACCTACGAGCAGTACTTC.